The clone carrying this TCR beta chain has ten or more counts. The record originates from a study of regulatory T cells in long-lasting Graves disease. Documented time point: newly diagnosed GD, antithyroid drugs for less than 3 months. PBMCs provided the RNA from which the TCR library was made. The TCR beta library used iRepertoire HTBI primers with Arm-PCR amplification of CDR3. TCRdb used MiXCR to reprocess the multiplex PCR reads, holding one entry per CDR3 protein. The sample holds about 620,000 distinct CDR3 sequences, around 15% seen once. The CDR3 runs to 14 residues. Trimming took 4 bases from V and 5 from J, leaving 11 bases between them. Another study also made use of these data, one on T cells in Graves' hyperthyroidism and ophthalmopathy.

The V gene is TRBV12-3 or TRBV12-4, the J gene TRBJ2-2, with D possibly matching TRBD2 (6 bases). This TCR was sampled from a woman in her thirties with Graves disease. The source was peripheral blood mononuclear cells (PBMCs), collected at new diagnosis, from a patient treated with antithyroid drugs. The CDR3 sequence: CASSSQAGTGELFF. CDR3 DNA: TGTGCCAGCAGTTCGCAGGCGGGGACCGGGGAGCTGTTTTTT.